This TCR beta chain stems from a study of blood T cell repertoires in COVID-19. The table lists this clone with a few counts. CDR1 and CDR2 (germline): SGHVS, FQNEAQ. V was pared by 1 base and J by 0 bases, with 7 bases of the junction left unmatched. The CDR3 is 17 residues long. Per the original methods: Estimation of nucleated cell counts relied on the amplification of reference gene primers. Profiled with immunoSEQ multiplex PCR; TCRdb holds only in-frame clones, not every one. The DNA gave D and trimming, while V, J and clone size come from that table. Of 160,000 or so clones in the sample, 89% are singletons; the top ten hold approximately 3%.

This chain links TRBV7-8 with TRBJ1-2; 8 bases match TRBD1. Source material: peripheral blood. This TCR was recovered from a man aged 55 to 70 with acute or convalescent COVID-19. The CDR3 bases are TGTGCCAGCAGCTTAGTCCCAGGGGGCACAGCTAACTATGGCTACACCTTC. It codes for CASSLVPGGTANYGYTF. Filled out from reference TRBV7-8 and TRBJ1-2, the complete variable domain reads GAGVSQSPRYKVAKRGQDVALRCDPISGHVSLFWYQQALGQGPEFLTYFQNEAQLDKSGLPSDRFFAERPEGSVSTLKIQRTQQEDSAVYLCASSLVPGGTANYGYTFGSGTRLTVV.